This is a list of T cell receptor beta chains from one sample in a study of blood T cell repertoires in COVID-19. Only in-frame clones appear in the TCRdb table, and some are missing; sequencing was by immunoSEQ multiplex PCR. Of some 150,000 clones in the sample, 76% were seen once. Sequencing was carried out using peripheral blood. These receptors originate from an elderly woman with active or convalescent COVID-19. Both conserved end residues are trimmed from each CDR3. The size field is filled for only some rows; it gives once, few, many or a size class.

clone size	V gene	CDR3 protein
few	TRBV30	AWITPGFTEAF
NA	TRBV6-6	ASSPLAAHTGELF
NA	TRBV6-1	ASSDPSGGFLNTIY
NA	TRBV30	AWGRQGGSPLH
NA	TRBV7-3	ASSFRGTTEAF
NA	TRBV6-2/TRBV6-3	ASSSTRGVGSPLH
NA	TRBV19	ASSTRQGSFLNEQF
once	TRBV5-1	ASSLGQGANQPQH
few	TRBV10-3	AISESSFRGEQY
NA	TRBV4-1	ASTGDSYEQY
NA	TRBV27	ASSGGQGVFYGYT
NA	TRBV30	AWSVGPGDYEQY
NA	TRBV25-1	ASSEYVTGVQALH
few	TRBV5-1	ASSLTGSQPQH
NA	TRBV7-2	ASERAGGVETQY
NA	TRBV4-3	ASSSNAGAETQY
NA	TRBV10-2	ASNPTAMNTEAF
NA	TRBV9	ASSESWSSVNTIY
NA	TRBV6-5	ASCLTLQETQY
NA	TRBV15	ATSRAKGQVTYEQY
once	TRBV9	ASSVGVGTGVTGELF
few	TRBV19	ASSNGLNGQY
NA	TRBV14	ASSPLRVGSEAF
NA	TRBV6-5	ASSYSRNGNTEAF
NA	TRBV29-1	SVEETEDYNEQF
NA	TRBV28	ASRTGLAGSNEQF
NA	TRBV4-2	ASSQGGGQAYEQY